This T cell receptor (beta chain) was obtained from a study of human T cells and chemical hapten exposure. Findings of the study overall: Once DPC sensitization occurred, TCRs above 1 in 1000 frequency showed no change.

As regards this clonotype: Its antigen is currently unknown.

Noted time point: patch test 2, 6 weeks after DPC sensitization. Stated treatment: therapeutic diphenylcyclopropenone sensitization with weekly scalp DPC. Individual cDNA molecules each carried unique molecular identifiers attached by the library. One entry per CDR3 protein, called by TCRdb with MiXCR from the RACE reads. Of about 81,000 distinct CDR3 sequences in the sample, roughly 10% are singletons; the top ten hold 2.5%. Source: whole blood, taken in connection with sensitization to the hapten diphenylcyclopropenone (DPC). This receptor was identified in a woman aged 25 to 45 with alopecia areata. Some clones in this sample may be carry-over from other donors' samples.

The CDR3 is CASSLPFGGETQYF. CDR3 coding DNA: TGTGCCAGCAGCTTGCCCTTCGGGGGAGAGACCCAGTACTTC. This chain connects TRBV7-9 to TRBJ2-5; D might be TRBD2 (6 bases). Trimming removed 3 bases from V and 4 bases from J, with 12 bases in between. CDR3 length: 14 amino acids. Germline CDR1 reads SEHNR; CDR2 reads FQNEAQ (reference sequence).